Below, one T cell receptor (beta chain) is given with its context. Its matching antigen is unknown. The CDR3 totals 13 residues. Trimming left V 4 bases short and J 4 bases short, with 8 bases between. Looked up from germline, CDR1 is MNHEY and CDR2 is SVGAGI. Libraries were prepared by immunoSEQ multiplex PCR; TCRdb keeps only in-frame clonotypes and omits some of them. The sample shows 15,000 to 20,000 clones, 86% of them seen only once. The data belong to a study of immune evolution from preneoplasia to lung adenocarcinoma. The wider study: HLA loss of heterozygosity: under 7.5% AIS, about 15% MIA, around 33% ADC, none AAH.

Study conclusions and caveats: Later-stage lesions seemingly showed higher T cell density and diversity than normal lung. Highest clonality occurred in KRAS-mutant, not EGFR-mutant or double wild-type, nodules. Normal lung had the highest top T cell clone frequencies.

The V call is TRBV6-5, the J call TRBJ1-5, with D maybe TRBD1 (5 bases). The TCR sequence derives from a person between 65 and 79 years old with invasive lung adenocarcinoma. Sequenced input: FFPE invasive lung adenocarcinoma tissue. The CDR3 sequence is CASSSGPNQPQHF. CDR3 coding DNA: TGTGCCAGCAGTTCAGGGCCTAATCAGCCCCAGCATTTT.